This T cell receptor beta chain was identified in a study of OX40 agonist ivuxolimab in advanced cancers. As for the study in general: The treatment was a fully human IgG2 OX40 agonist, ivuxolimab.

Measured with immunoSEQ multiplex PCR; TCRdb has only the in-frame clones, and not every one. This repertoire shows 50,000 to 55,000 clones, about nine tenths found once; its top ten account for under 2%. Germline CDR1 reads SNHLY; CDR2 reads FYNNEI. This CDR3 spans 12 amino acids. The V end was cut by 1 base, the J end by 9 bases, with 9 bases between. The sample consisted of CD4+ or CD8+ T cells sorted from blood, taken in a trial of the OX40 agonist ivuxolimab. The V and J genes are TRBV2 and TRBJ1-1; D is possibly TRBD1 (6 bases). The sequence derives from an adult with an advanced solid tumor such as melanoma, head and neck, liver or kidney cancer. CDR3 sequence: CASSEVGGQAFF. The CDR3 DNA is TGTGCCAGCAGTGAAGTGGGGGGGCAAGCTTTCTTT.